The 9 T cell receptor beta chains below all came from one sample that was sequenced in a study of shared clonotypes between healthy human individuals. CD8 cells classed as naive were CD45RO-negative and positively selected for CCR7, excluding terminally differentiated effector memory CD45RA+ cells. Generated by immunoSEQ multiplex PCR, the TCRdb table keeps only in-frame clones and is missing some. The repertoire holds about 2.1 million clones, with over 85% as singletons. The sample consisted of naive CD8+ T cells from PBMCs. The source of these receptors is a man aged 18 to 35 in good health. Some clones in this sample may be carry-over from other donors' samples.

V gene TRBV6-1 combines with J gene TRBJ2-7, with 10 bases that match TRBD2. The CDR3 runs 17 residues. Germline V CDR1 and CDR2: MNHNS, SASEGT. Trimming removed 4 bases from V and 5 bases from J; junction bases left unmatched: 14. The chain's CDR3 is CASSVGLAEALSNEQYF. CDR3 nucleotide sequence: TGTGCCAGCAGTGTCGGACTAGCGGAAGCCCTTTCTAACGAGCAGTACTTC.

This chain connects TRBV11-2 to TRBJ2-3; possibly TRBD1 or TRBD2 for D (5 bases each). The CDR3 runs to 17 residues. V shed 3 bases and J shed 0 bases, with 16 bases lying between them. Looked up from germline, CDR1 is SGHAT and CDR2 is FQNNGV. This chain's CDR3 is CASSFLGSWGSTDTQYF. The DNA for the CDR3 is TGTGCCAGCAGCTTTCTAGGGTCCTGGGGGAGCACAGATACGCAGTATTTT.

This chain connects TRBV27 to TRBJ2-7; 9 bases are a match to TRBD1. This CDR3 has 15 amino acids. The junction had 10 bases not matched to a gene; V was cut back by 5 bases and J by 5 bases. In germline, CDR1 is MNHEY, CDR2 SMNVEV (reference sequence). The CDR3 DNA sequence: TGTGCCAGCAGTCAGACCGGGACAGGGCGGGACGAGCAGTACTTC. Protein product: CASSQTGTGRDEQYF.

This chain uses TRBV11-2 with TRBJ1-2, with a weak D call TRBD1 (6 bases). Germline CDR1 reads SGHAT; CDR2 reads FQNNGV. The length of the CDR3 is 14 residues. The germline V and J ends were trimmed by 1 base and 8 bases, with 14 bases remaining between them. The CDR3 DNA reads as TGTGCCAGCAGCTTAGGGGGGGCAGGTCAAGGCTACACCTTC. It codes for CASSLGGAGQGYTF.

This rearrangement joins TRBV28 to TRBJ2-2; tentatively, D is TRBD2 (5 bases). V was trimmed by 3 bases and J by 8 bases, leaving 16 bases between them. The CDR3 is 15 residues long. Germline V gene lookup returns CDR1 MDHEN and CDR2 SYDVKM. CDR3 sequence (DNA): TGTGCCAGCAGTTTGAGAACAACATCGGGAGGGGAGCTGTTTTTT. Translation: CASSLRTTSGGELFF.

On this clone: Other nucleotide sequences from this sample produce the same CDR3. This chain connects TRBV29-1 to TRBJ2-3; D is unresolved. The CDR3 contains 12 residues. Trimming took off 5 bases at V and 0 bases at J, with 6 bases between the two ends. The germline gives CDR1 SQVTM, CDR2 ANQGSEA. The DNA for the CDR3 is TGCAGCGTTCTCGGTAGCACAGATACGCAGTATTTT. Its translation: CSVLGSTDTQYF.

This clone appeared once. For the CDR3, the DNA is TGTGCCAGCAGTTACTCGAGGGGACAGGGGTACGAGCAGTACTTC. Translating it yields CASSYSRGQGYEQYF. This sequence joins TRBV6-5 and TRBJ2-7, with 10 bases fitting TRBD1. V lost 0 bases and J lost 4; bases outside the gene matches: 3. Per the germline V gene, CDR1 is MNHEY and CDR2 is SVGAGI. This CDR3 is 15 amino acids long.

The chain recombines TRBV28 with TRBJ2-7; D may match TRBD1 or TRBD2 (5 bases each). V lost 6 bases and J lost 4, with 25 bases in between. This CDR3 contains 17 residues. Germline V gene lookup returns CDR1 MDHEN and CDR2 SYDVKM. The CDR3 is CASRISRDPQIRYEQYF. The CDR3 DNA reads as TGTGCCAGCAGGATAAGCCGGGACCCACAGATTAGGTACGAGCAGTACTTC.

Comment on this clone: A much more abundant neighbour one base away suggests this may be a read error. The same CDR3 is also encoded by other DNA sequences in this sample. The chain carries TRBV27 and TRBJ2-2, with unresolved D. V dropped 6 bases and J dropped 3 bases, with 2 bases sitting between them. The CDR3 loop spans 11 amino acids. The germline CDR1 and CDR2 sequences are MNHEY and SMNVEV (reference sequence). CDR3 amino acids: CASRDTGELFF. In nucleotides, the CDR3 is TGTGCCAGCAGGGACACCGGGGAGCTGTTTTTT.